Shown below are 12 T cell receptor beta chains from a single sample sequenced in a study of cytotoxic CD8 clonotypes in ibrutinib-treated CLL. Assay used: immunoSEQ multiplex PCR; TCRdb lists only in-frame clones, some missing. The table shows about 300,000 clones, with about 72% occurring only once. Sequences were derived from PBMCs, sampled at disease progression, from a patient treated with ibrutinib. Source of these receptors: a human donor with chronic lymphocytic leukemia.

The chain uses TRBV21-1 and TRBJ1-5. TRBV21-1 is a pseudogene. The CDR3 is 17 amino acids. CDR3 sequence (DNA): TGTGCCAGCAGCTCCCGACTCGACCCGGAGAGCAATCAGCCCCAGCATTTT. This gives the protein CASSSRLDPESNQPQHF.

The chain carries TRBV20-1 and TRBJ2-5, with D unresolved. Looked up from germline, CDR1 is DFQATT and CDR2 is SNEGSKA (reference sequence). Trimming cost V 6 bases and J 4 bases, with 9 bases left between them. There are 11 residues in the CDR3. The CDR3 bases are TGCAGTGCCCCCCACAGAGAGACCCAGTACTTC. Its translation: CSAPHRETQYF.

The chain links TRBV11-2 to TRBJ2-3; D is uncertain. CDR3 length: 14 residues. V was cut by 3 bases and J by 3 bases, with 10 bases left in between. Per the germline V gene, CDR1 is SGHAT and CDR2 is FQNNGV. In DNA, the CDR3 is TGTGCCAGCAGCTTCCGGACCCATACAGATACGCAGTATTTT. Amino acids: CASSFRTHTDTQYF.

The rearrangement joins TRBV29-1 to TRBJ1-1; D is uncertain. The CDR3 covers 15 residues. V was cut by 5 bases and J by 0 bases, with 16 bases left in between. The germline V gene has CDR1 SQVTM and CDR2 ANQGSEA. CDR3 bases: TGCAGCGTTCCCAGTCGTGGAACCCTGAACACTGAAGCTTTCTTT. This codes for CSVPSRGTLNTEAFF.

V usage is TRBV5-1 and J usage is TRBJ2-2; D is ambiguous. This CDR3 is 12 amino acids long. Germline CDR1 SGHRS, CDR2 YFSETQ. The germline V and J ends were trimmed by 0 bases and 6 bases, with 3 bases remaining between them. CDR3 sequence (DNA): TGCGCCAGCAGCTTGGCTCCCGGGGAGCTGTTTTTT. Its protein product is CASSLAPGELFF.

Comment on this clone: The junction departs from germline at one end; a sequencing error may be responsible. CDR3: CASSLEGSGEIF. The CDR3 DNA reads as TGTGCCAGCAGCTTAGAAGGGTCTGGCGAAATCTTT. The V call is TRBV11-2, the J call TRBJ1-1; D call uncertain. Germline loops: CDR1 SGHAT, CDR2 FQNNGV. This CDR3 has 12 amino acids.

With respect to this clone: One junction end disagrees with the germline gene, perhaps due to a read error. The V call is TRBV5-4, the J call TRBJ2-3; 8 positions agree with TRBD1. Germline V gene lookup returns CDR1 SGHNT and CDR2 YYREEE (reference sequence). There are 13 residues in the CDR3. This CDR3 reads CASRETRDRIDVF. CDR3 sequence (DNA): TGTGCCAGCAGGGAGACCCGGGACAGGATCGATGTATTT.

The chain has TRBV28 and TRBJ1-1, with D possibly being TRBD1 (5 bases). The CDR3 is 13 amino acids. CDR1 is MDHEN, CDR2 SYDVKM, per germline. Trimming cost V 7 bases and J 7 bases, with 16 bases left between them. CDR3 loop: CASTLGARVEAFF. The CDR3, as DNA: TGTGCCAGCACCCTTGGGGCGAGAGTTGAAGCTTTCTTT.

This clone was recorded a few times. The chain uses TRBV20-1 and TRBJ2-7; the D is unclear. CDR1 is DFQATT, CDR2 SNEGSKA, per germline (reference sequence). The V end lost 8 bases, the J end lost 5 bases, and 13 bases lay between the germline ends. CDR3 length: 11 amino acids. CDR3 residues: CSTGLLDEQYF. CDR3 in DNA: TGCAGTACGGGTTTACTCGACGAGCAGTACTTC.

This clone was recorded a few times. This chain joins TRBV5-1 and TRBJ2-2; D unresolved. V gave up 2 bases and J gave up 5 bases, with 4 bases separating them. This CDR3 is built from 12 residues. The V gene's germline CDR1 is SGHRS and CDR2 YFSETQ. The CDR3 loop is CASSFRTGELFF. The CDR3 nucleotides are TGCGCCAGCAGCTTCAGGACCGGGGAGCTGTTTTTT.

The rearrangement links TRBV25-1 to TRBJ2-7; TRBD2 matches 7 bases. The CDR3 spans 17 residues. Losses at the gene ends were 8 bases for V and 0 bases for J; bases not matched to a gene: 16. Per germline, CDR1 MGHDK and CDR2 SYGVNS. The CDR3 here is CASQRRGGPSGSYEQYF. The DNA of the CDR3 is TGTGCCAGCCAACGGCGCGGGGGACCCTCCGGCTCCTACGAGCAGTACTTC.

This chain uses TRBV19 with TRBJ1-2; no firm D call. Trimming left V 5 bases short and J 8 bases short, with 12 bases between. CDR1 and CDR2 (germline): LNHDA, SQIVND (reference sequence). The CDR3 totals 12 residues. CDR3: CASSLGPEGYTF. In DNA form, the CDR3 reads TGTGCCAGTAGTTTAGGACCGGAGGGCTACACCTTC.